This T cell receptor beta chain was recovered during a study of cytomegalovirus exposure and HLA in healthy donors. Study as a whole: Out of 150 million to 200 million T cells, an earlier analysis found some 110 million unique TCR beta sequences in total. Study results and caveats: TCR beta V- and J-gene trimming was later associated with a missense DCLRE1C variant. Overall, approximately 180 TCR beta chains were annotated as cytomegalovirus-associated.

Germline CDR1 and CDR2: MNHEY and SVGAGI. The CDR3 is made up of 13 amino acids. V shed 6 bases and J shed 1 base, with 9 bases lying between them. On this clone: Its antigen is undetermined.

With 60 Vbeta and 13 Jbeta primers, the PCR was carried out. The data were produced by immunoSEQ multiplex PCR, yet TCRdb's version contains in-frame clones alone and is incomplete. The sample yields approximately 170,000 clones, around 85% seen once. The chain combines TRBV6-5 with TRBJ1-1, with a possible D match to TRBD1 (6 bases). Sequencing was done on a sample of PBMCs. This TCR was recovered from a male donor in good health and CMV-seronegative. The CDR3 coding sequence is TGTGCCAGCAGCCGACAGGAGAACACTGAAGCTTTCTTT. Translating it yields CASSRQENTEAFF.